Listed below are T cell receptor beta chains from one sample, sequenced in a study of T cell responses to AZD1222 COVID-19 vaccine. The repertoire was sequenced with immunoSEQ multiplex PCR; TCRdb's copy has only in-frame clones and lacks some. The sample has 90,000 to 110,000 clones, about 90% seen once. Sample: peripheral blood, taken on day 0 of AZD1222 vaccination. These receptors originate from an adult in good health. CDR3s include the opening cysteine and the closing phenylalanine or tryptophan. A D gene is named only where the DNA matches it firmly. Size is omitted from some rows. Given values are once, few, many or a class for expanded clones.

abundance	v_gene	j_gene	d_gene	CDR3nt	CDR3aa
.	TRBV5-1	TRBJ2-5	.	TGCGCCAGCAGCTTGGGGGCCCAAGAGACCCAGTACTTC	CASSLGAQETQYF
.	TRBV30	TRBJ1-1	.	TGTGCCTGGAAACAGGCTGGGAACACTGAAGCTTTCTTT	CAWKQAGNTEAFF
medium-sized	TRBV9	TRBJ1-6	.	TGTGCCAGCAGCGTAGGAGGGGTATCACCCCTCCACTTT	CASSVGGVSPLHF
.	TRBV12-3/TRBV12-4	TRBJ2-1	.	TGTGCCAGCAGCCCTAGCAGCTACAATGAGCAGTTCTTC	CASSPSSYNEQFF
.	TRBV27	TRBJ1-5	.	TGTGCCAGCAGTCATAATAGCAATCAGCCCCAGCATTTT	CASSHNSNQPQHF
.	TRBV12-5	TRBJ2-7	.	TGTGCTAGTGGTTTGGTGGGGGAGCCCTACGAGCAGTACTTC	CASGLVGEPYEQYF
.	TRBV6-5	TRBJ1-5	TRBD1	TGTGCCAGCAGCGGACAGGGTTACCAGCCCCAGCATTTT	CASSGQGYQPQHF
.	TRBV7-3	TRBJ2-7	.	TGTGCCAGCAGCCTCCGGGGGGCAAGCTCCTACGAGCAGTACTTC	CASSLRGASSYEQYF
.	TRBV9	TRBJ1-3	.	TGTGCCAGCAGCGTTTCTGGGTCTTCTGGAAACACCATATATTTT	CASSVSGSSGNTIYF
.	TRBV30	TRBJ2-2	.	TGTGCCTGGGGGGGACTTTACACCGGGGAGCTGTTTTTT	CAWGGLYTGELFF
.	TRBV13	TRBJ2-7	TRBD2	TGTGCCAGCAGCCCCCGGGGAGCGGGGGACTACGAGCAGTACTTC	CASSPRGAGDYEQYF
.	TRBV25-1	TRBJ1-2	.	TGTGCCAGCAGTCCCCAGGGTTCCCATTATGGCTACACCTTC	CASSPQGSHYGYTF
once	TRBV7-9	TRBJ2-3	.	TGTGCCAGTTTACCGGGACTGAACACAGATACGCAGTATTTT	CASLPGLNTDTQYF
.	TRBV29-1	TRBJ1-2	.	TGCAGCGTTGGGAGGGGAGACTATGGCTACACCTTC	CSVGRGDYGYTF